The following is a T cell receptor (beta chain) sequence with its context. The antigen remains unidentified. Losses at the gene ends were 5 bases for V and 5 bases for J; bases not matched to a gene: 11. CDR1 SEHNR and CDR2 FQNEAQ come from the germline V gene (reference sequence). CDR3 length: 17 amino acids. The TCR beta profiling, which covered VDJ combination and CDR3 sequence, was carried out using genomic DNA as the template. TCRdb redid the calling of the reads with MiXCR, one entry per CDR3 protein. The data contain 200,000 to 250,000 distinct CDR3 sequences, approximately 60% of them singletons. The sample originates from a study of CD8+CD57+ T cells in acquired aplastic anemia. Study-level information: Quantities of DNA derived from sorted CD4+ and CD8+ cells averaged approximately 3.3 ug. Read counts for CD4+ cells (from healthy donors) averaged approximately 10 million.

Findings and limits, study-wide: Roughly 27 sequences, all CD8+ CDR3, were shared between patients and controls.

The chain joins TRBV7-9 to TRBJ1-6; 8 nucleotides agree with TRBD1. The sequenced sample was sorted CD4+, CD8+, or CD8+CD57+ T cells (not recorded which) from PBMCs. This sequence originates from a human donor in good health. This chain's CDR3 is CASSDRGLANHNSPLHF. The CDR3 region has the DNA TGTGCCAGCAGCGACAGGGGACTCGCGAACCATAATTCACCCCTCCACTTT.